This record concerns one TCR beta chain sequence. Antigen: not known. Random-hexamer reverse transcription was applied to about 0.45 to 1 ug RNA. Amplification of the TCR beta CDR3 was carried out by immunoSEQ multiplex PCR, which spanned a total of 54 Vbeta and 13 Jbeta segments. One entry per CDR3 protein results from TCRdb running MiXCR on the immunoSEQ multiplex PCR reads. Among about 140,000 distinct CDR3 sequences listed, around 93% were seen once. The sample is drawn from a study of CD8 T cells in Susac syndrome. The study, taken as a whole, reports: When the CD4+ T cell repertoires of patients with Susac syndrome were examined, they did not show any clonal expansion.

Per the germline V gene, CDR1 is DFQATT and CDR2 is SNEGSKA (reference sequence). Trimming cost V 1 base and J 1 base, with 11 bases left between them. This CDR3 spans 15 amino acids. The V gene is TRBV20-1, the J gene TRBJ2-1, with D uncertain. Sequencing input: CD4+ T cells from PBMCs. The sequence was obtained from a human donor with Susac syndrome. CDR3 sequence (DNA): TGCAGTGCTAGAGTCTCCTCCGGTTCCTACAATGAGCAGTTCTTC. Amino acids: CSARVSSGSYNEQFF.